Here is one T cell receptor (beta chain) with its context. The V and J ends lost 9 bases and 1 base respectively, with 18 bases between them. CDR3 size: 15 residues. CDR1 is MNHEY and CDR2 is SVGAGI in the germline V gene. The data originate from a study of blood T cell repertoires in COVID-19. For the study at large: The samples span acute and convalescent COVID-19 from the United States, Italy and Spain. Sources were T cells, B-cell-depleted T cells, or PBMCs; the material itself was cDNA or gDNA.

The assay was immunoSEQ multiplex PCR, and TCRdb's table has in-frame clones only and misses some. The table shows under 250,000 clones, with approximately 85% occurring only once. Seattle researchers signed up patients amid active infection and tracked them longitudinally. This rearrangement joins TRBV6-5 to TRBJ1-1; D perhaps matches TRBD1 (6 bases). The receptor comes from a man aged 50 to 59 with COVID-19, enrolled during active disease. The sample comprised peripheral blood. CDR3 in DNA: TGTGCCAGTAACATCGGCAGGGGTTGGAACACTGAAGCTTTCTTT. This codes for CASNIGRGWNTEAFF.